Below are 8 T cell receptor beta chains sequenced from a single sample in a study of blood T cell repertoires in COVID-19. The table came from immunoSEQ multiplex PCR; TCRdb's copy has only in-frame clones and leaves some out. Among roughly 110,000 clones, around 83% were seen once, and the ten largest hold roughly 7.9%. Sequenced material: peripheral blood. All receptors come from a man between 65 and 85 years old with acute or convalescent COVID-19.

CDR3 sequence: CASRRDSYGYTF. The CDR3 DNA follows: TGTGCCAGCAGGCGGGACAGCTATGGCTACACCTTC. V usage is TRBV7-3 and J usage is TRBJ1-2; 7 positions match TRBD1. Germline CDR1 and CDR2: SGHTA and FQGTGA. The trim removed 6 bases at V and 4 bases at J, leaving 2 bases unmatched. The CDR3 extends over 12 amino acids.

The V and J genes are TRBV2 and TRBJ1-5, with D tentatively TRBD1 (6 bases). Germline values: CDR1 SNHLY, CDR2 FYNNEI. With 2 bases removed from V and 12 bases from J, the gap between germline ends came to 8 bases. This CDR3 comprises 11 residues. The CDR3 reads CASSEWDNQHF. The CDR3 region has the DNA TGTGCCAGCAGTGAATGGGACAACCAGCATTTT.

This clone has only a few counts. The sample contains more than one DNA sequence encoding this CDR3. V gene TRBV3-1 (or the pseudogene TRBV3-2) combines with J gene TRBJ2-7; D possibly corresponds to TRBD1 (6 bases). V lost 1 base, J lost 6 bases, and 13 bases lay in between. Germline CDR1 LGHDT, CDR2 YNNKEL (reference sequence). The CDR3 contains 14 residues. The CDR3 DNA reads TGTGCCAGCAGCCAAGGTGGGGGCCGTGGCGAGCAGTACTTC. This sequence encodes CASSQGGGRGEQYF.

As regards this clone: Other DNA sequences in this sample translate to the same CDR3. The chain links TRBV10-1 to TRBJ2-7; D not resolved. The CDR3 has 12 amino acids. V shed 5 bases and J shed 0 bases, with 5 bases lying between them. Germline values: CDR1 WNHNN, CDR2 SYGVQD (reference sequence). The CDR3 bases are TGCGCCAGCAGTAGTAGCTCCTACGAGCAGTACTTC. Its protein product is CASSSSSYEQYF.

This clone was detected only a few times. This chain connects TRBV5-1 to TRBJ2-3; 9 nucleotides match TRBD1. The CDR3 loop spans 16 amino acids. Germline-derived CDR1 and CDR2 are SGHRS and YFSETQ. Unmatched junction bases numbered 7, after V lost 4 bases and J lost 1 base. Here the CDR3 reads CASSRLQGAGTDTQYF. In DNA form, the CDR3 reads TGCGCCAGCAGCCGTTTACAGGGGGCGGGCACAGATACGCAGTATTTT.

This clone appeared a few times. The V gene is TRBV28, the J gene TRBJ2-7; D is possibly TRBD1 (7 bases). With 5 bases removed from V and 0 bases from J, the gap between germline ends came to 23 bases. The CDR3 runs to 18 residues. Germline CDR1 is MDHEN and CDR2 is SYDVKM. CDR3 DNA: TGTGCCAGCAGTCCGACAGGGCCTAGGCGGGGAGGCTCCTACGAGCAGTACTTC. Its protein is CASSPTGPRRGGSYEQYF.

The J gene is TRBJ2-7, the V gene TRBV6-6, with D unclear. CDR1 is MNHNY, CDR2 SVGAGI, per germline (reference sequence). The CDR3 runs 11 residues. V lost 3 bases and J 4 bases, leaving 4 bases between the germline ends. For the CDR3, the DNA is TGTGCCAGCAGTTATCTTTACGAGCAGTACTTC. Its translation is CASSYLYEQYF.

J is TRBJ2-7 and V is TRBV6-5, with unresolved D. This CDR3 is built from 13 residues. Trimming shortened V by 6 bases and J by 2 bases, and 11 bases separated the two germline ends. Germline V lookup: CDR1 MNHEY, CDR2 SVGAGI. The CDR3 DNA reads TGTGCCAGCAGCCCGCGGCTACCCTACGAGCAGTACTTC. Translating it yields CASSPRLPYEQYF.